This TCR beta chain was documented in a study of T cell repertoires in cytomegalovirus infection. Study-wide background: Indications came from public TCR beta signatures; they pointed to CMV infection and to a matching HLA type.

TCRdb analysed the reads with MiXCR anew, one entry per CDR3 protein. The table includes hundreds of thousands of distinct CDR3 sequences, about 28% detected once. Study-wide results and limits: Carriers of CMV plus the relevant HLA were identified by cumulative public TCR beta family frequency.

After removal of 6 bases from V and 2 bases from J, the junction contained 8 bases not matched to a gene. Germline loops: CDR1 SGHVS, CDR2 FQNEAQ. The CDR3 spans 16 residues. A note on this clonotype: Its antigen is as yet unknown.

The sequence was obtained from a human donor in good health (CMV status not recorded). Some clones in this sample may be carry-over from other donors' samples. The chain joins TRBV7-8 to TRBJ1-2; TRBD1 matches at 11 bases. The sequenced sample was cultured PBMCs, obtained from culture after CMV antigen stimulation. CDR3 loop: CASRKDRGRENYGYTF. CDR3 sequence (DNA): TGTGCCAGCAGGAAGGACAGGGGGCGCGAGAACTATGGCTACACCTTC.